Below, 20 T cell receptor beta chains from the same sample are listed, as sequenced in a study of human T cells and chemical hapten exposure. TCRdb used MiXCR to reprocess the RACE reads, holding one entry per CDR3 protein. The sample shows about 160,000 distinct CDR3 sequences, 25% to 35% of them seen only once. Sample time point: patch test 3, about 24 weeks after DPC sensitization. As for treatment: therapeutic diphenylcyclopropenone sensitization with weekly scalp DPC. Source: whole blood, taken in connection with sensitization to the hapten diphenylcyclopropenone (DPC). These receptors were collected from a woman aged 18-29 years with alopecia areata. Some clones in this sample may be carry-over from other donors' samples.

This clonotype was recorded at least ten times. Here the CDR3 DNA reads TGCAGCGCCGGTGCCGGGGAGCTGTTTTTT. Protein product: CSAGAGELFF. This chain links TRBV29-1 with TRBJ2-2; D is unclear. The V gene's germline CDR1 is SQVTM and CDR2 ANQGSEA. This CDR3 spans 10 amino acids. The V end was cut by 7 bases, the J end by 6 bases, with 6 bases between.

The rearrangement links TRBV5-1 to TRBJ2-7, with 8 bases fitting TRBD1. The CDR3 loop spans 14 amino acids. V lost 3 bases and J lost 5; bases outside the gene matches: 7. Germline CDR1 reads SGHRS; CDR2 reads YFSETQ. CDR3 amino acids: CASSWKDRDHEQYF. CDR3 nucleotides: TGCGCCAGCAGCTGGAAGGACAGGGACCACGAGCAGTACTTC.

CDR3 amino acids: CASSLAPKNEKLFF. As DNA, the CDR3 is TGTGCCAGCAGCTTAGCGCCAAAAAATGAAAAACTGTTTTTT. The chain couples TRBV7-9 to TRBJ1-4, with D unclear. The V end lost 0 bases, the J end lost 5 bases, and 7 bases lay between the germline ends. Germline V gene sequence: CDR1 SEHNR, CDR2 FQNEAQ (reference sequence). This CDR3 has 14 amino acids.

The chain employs TRBV6-2 or TRBV6-3 and TRBJ1-1; D not certain. The length of the CDR3 is 13 residues. The V end lost 4 bases, the J end lost 0 bases, and 6 bases lay between the germline ends. From germline, CDR1 is MNHEY and CDR2 SVGEGT. In DNA form, the CDR3 reads TGTGCCAGCAGTTCCTACATGAACACTGAAGCTTTCTTT. Encoded protein: CASSSYMNTEAFF.

This clonotype was observed a few times. The chain is built from TRBV7-6 and TRBJ2-1, with D unresolved. Trimming took off 0 bases at V and 4 bases at J, with 4 bases between the two ends. This CDR3 has 13 amino acids. Germline CDR1 reads SGHVS; CDR2 reads FNYEAQ. The DNA for the CDR3 is TGTGCCAGCAGCTTAGCGAAGTACAATGAGCAGTTCTTC. Protein: CASSLAKYNEQFF.

This clonotype was observed a handful of times. V is TRBV7-3 and J is TRBJ2-3; 13 nucleotides line up with TRBD2. Germline loops: CDR1 SGHTA, CDR2 FQGTGA. The CDR3 contains 15 residues. V lost 5 bases and J lost 6; bases outside the gene matches: 5. This chain's CDR3 is CASSPLAGGPDTQYF. DNA of the CDR3: TGTGCCAGCAGCCCACTAGCGGGGGGGCCCGATACGCAGTATTTT.

The chain joins TRBV2 to TRBJ1-1; D gene unclear. Trimming removed 7 bases from V and 1 base from J, with 10 bases in between. The CDR3 sequence is 13 residues long. Germline V gene lookup returns CDR1 SNHLY and CDR2 FYNNEI. The CDR3 is CASTLTGNTEAFF. In DNA, the CDR3 is TGTGCCAGCACTCTGACCGGGAACACTGAAGCTTTCTTT.

The V and J genes are TRBV5-1 and TRBJ2-2; 7 nucleotides match TRBD1. The germline V gene encodes CDR1 SGHRS and CDR2 YFSETQ. J gave up 6 bases and V 7 bases, and 9 bases lay outside the gene matches. The CDR3 is 14 residues long. The CDR3 loop reads CASGPTGQSGELFF. Written as DNA, the CDR3 is TGCGCCAGCGGACCGACAGGGCAATCCGGGGAGCTGTTTTTT.

This chain links TRBV6-2 or TRBV6-3 with TRBJ2-1; tentative D call: TRBD2 (5 bases). There are 15 residues in the CDR3. CDR1 MNHEY and CDR2 SVGEGT come from the germline V gene. The ends were cut back, 6 bases at V and 2 bases at J, with 14 bases in the middle. CDR3 loop: CASSLRRDPYNEQFF. CDR3 DNA sequence: TGTGCCAGCAGCCTCCGTCGGGATCCCTACAATGAGCAGTTCTTC.

J is TRBJ1-4 and V is TRBV5-1; D gene uncertain. The length of the CDR3 is 13 residues. Trimming stripped 6 bases from V and 2 bases from J, with 8 bases between. Germline assignment: CDR1 SGHRS and CDR2 YFSETQ. CDR3 residues: CASTRDTNEKLFF. The CDR3 DNA sequence: TGCGCCAGCACGAGGGATACTAATGAAAAACTGTTTTTT.

This clonotype has ten or more counts. The chain carries TRBV15 and TRBJ1-3; TRBD1 is a possible D gene (5 bases). The CDR3 contains 14 residues. CDR1 LNHNV and CDR2 YYDKDF come from the germline V gene (reference sequence). The V gene lost 1 base and the J gene lost 8 bases, with 12 bases spanning the gap. The CDR3: CATSRGTGSDTIYF. The CDR3, as DNA: TGTGCCACCAGCAGAGGAACAGGATCGGACACCATATATTTT. The full variable domain, completed using reference TRBV15 and TRBJ1-3, is DAMVIQNPRYQVTQFGKPVTLSCSQTLNHNVMYWYQQKSSQAPKLLFHYYDKDFNNEADTPDNFQSRRPNTSFCFLDIRSPGLGDTAMYLCATSRGTGSDTIYFGEGSWLTVV.

Of note for this clonotype: Sequence at one end of the junction differs from germline and may be a read error. This chain connects TRBV4-3 to TRBJ1-1; D not certain. Germline-derived CDR1 and CDR2 are LGHNA and YSLEER. This CDR3 spans 13 amino acids. CDR3 sequence reads: CASSQDHGTEAFF. Here the CDR3 DNA reads TGTGCCAGCAGCCAAGATCATGGCACTGAAGCTTTCTTT.

This clonotype has at least ten counts. V is TRBV6-2 or TRBV6-3 and J is TRBJ2-7; 7 bases are a match to TRBD2. This CDR3 is 15 amino acids long. Germline V lookup: CDR1 MNHEY, CDR2 SVGEGT. V shed 3 bases, J shed 2 bases, and the junction held 7 bases outside the gene matches. CDR3 in amino acids: CASSYAAREAYEQYF. The CDR3 DNA reads as TGTGCCAGCAGTTATGCGGCTCGGGAGGCCTACGAGCAGTACTTC.

The rearrangement joins TRBV20-1 to TRBJ2-1; a possible D gene is TRBD2 (5 bases). This CDR3 comprises 16 residues. The germline gives CDR1 DFQATT, CDR2 SNEGSKA (reference sequence). Trimming took off 0 bases at V and 0 bases at J, with 12 bases between the two ends. The CDR3 DNA is TGCAGTGCTAGAGATATGCGAGGGAGCTCCTACAATGAGCAGTTCTTC. Amino acids: CSARDMRGSSYNEQFF.

V is TRBV6-6 and J is TRBJ2-7, with 7 bases identical to TRBD1. The CDR3 contains 14 residues. V trimming: 4 bases; J trimming: 4 bases; junction bases outside the gene matches: 7. Per germline, CDR1 MNHNY and CDR2 SVGAGI (reference sequence). The CDR3: CASSFPGTAYEQYF. CDR3 sequence (DNA): TGTGCCAGCAGTTTTCCCGGGACAGCGTACGAGCAGTACTTC.

This clonotype was seen a handful of times. J is TRBJ2-1 and V is TRBV20-1; 8 bases align to TRBD1. The CDR3 runs to 12 residues. Germline V gene sequence: CDR1 DFQATT, CDR2 SNEGSKA (reference sequence). V dropped 6 bases and J dropped 11; count of bases not matched to a gene: 9. CDR3 residues: CSASDRAPQQFF. The CDR3 region has the DNA TGCAGTGCCTCGGACAGGGCTCCCCAGCAGTTCTTC.

This chain links TRBV7-2 with TRBJ1-2; no clear D gene. Germline loops: CDR1 SGHTA, CDR2 FQGNSA. V dropped 2 bases and J dropped 8 bases, with 15 bases sitting between them. The CDR3 extends over 14 amino acids. In DNA form, the CDR3 reads TGTGCCAGCAGCTTAATGATGGGAGCGGGGGGCTACACCTTC. Encoded protein: CASSLMMGAGGYTF.

The chain joins TRBV10-3 to TRBJ2-1; 9 nucleotides agree with TRBD1. The CDR3 spans 15 residues. CDR1 is ENHRY, CDR2 SYGVKD, per germline. Trimming took 6 bases from V and 4 from J; bases not matched to a gene: 7. Here the CDR3 DNA reads TGTGCCATCAGCCCGACAGGGGGAGGGTACAATGAGCAGTTCTTC. Translation gives CAISPTGGGYNEQFF.

The V and J genes are TRBV9 and TRBJ1-4; possible D gene TRBD1, 5 bases. The CDR3 has 16 residues. Germline CDR1 reads SGDLS; CDR2 reads YYNGEE. The V end was cut by 0 bases, the J end by 8 bases, with 17 bases between. CDR3 DNA: TGTGCCAGCAGCGTAGCTGGAGGGGAGGTAGGGGAAAAACTGTTTTTT. It yields the protein CASSVAGGEVGEKLFF.

This clonotype was seen repeatedly, ten times or more. J is TRBJ2-7 and V is TRBV29-1; D may be TRBD1 (5 bases). With 4 bases removed from V and 9 bases from J, the gap between germline ends came to 13 bases. Per germline, CDR1 SQVTM and CDR2 ANQGSEA. CDR3 size: 11 residues. CDR3 amino acids: CSVVARVGQYF. The CDR3 region has the DNA TGCAGCGTTGTTGCCAGGGTTGGGCAGTACTTC.